This T cell receptor (beta chain) was identified during a study of spatial heterogeneity in lung cancer. Study overall: Each unique TCR and UMI combination was seen more than ten times on average in raw reads.

The J segment lost 6 bases and the V segment lost 5 bases, leaving 7 bases of the junction unmatched. In germline, CDR1 is SGHKS, CDR2 YYEKEE (reference sequence). The CDR3 sequence is 14 residues long. Using its own MiXCR run on the 5' RACE reads, TCRdb lists one record per CDR3 protein. The table has about 12,000 distinct CDR3 sequences, about 4% seen once. This clonotype was seen ten or more times. Its antigen is not identified. General study findings and limits: There were more appearances of ubiquitous expanded tumor TCRs in blood at resection than at follow-up.

Time point in this sample: sample taken at primary tumor resection. The approximately 69 donors had untreated early-stage non-small cell lung cancer. Unsorted whole RNA samples from tumor, nontumor lung or frozen PBMC were sequenced. This sequence joins TRBV5-5 and TRBJ2-2; 7 nucleotides line up with TRBD1. The source was PBMCs, collected at surgery. The origin of this receptor is a male donor with early-stage non-small cell lung cancer. CDR3 nucleotide sequence: TGTGCCAGCAGAAAAAATACAGGGGCCGGGGAGCTGTTTTTT. Translation: CASRKNTGAGELFF.